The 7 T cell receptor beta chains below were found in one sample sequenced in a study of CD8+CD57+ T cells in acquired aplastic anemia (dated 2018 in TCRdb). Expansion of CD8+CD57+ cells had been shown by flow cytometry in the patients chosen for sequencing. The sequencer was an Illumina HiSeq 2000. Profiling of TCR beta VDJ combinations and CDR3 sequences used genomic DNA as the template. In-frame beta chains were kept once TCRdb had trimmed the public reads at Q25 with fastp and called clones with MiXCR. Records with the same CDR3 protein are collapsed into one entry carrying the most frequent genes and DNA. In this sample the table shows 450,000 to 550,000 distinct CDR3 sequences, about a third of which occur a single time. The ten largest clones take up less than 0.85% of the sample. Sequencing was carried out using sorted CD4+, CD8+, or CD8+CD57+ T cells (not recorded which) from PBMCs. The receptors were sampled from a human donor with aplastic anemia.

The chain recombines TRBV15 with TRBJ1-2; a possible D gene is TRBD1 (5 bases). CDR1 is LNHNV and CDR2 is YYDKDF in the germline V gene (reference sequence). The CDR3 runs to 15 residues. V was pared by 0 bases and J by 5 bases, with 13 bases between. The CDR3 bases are TGTGCCACCAGCAGAGATCTTTTAGGGGCATATGGCTACACCTTC. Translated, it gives CATSRDLLGAYGYTF.

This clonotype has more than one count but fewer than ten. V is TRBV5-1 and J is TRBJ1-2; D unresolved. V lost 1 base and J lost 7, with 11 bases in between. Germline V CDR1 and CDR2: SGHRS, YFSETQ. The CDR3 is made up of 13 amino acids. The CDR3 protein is CASSLSGWGGYTF. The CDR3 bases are TGCGCCAGCAGCTTGAGTGGATGGGGTGGCTACACCTTC. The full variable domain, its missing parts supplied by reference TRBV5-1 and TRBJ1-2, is KAGVTQTPRYLIKTRGQQVTLSCSPISGHRSVSWYQQTPGQGLQFLFEYFSETQRNKGNFPGRFSGRQFSNSRSEMNVSTLELGDSALYLCASSLSGWGGYTFGSGTRLTVV.

CDR3 residues: CASSLTGVGGSNQPQHF. CDR3 in DNA: TGTGCCAGCAGTCTTACAGGGGTGGGGGGAAGCAATCAGCCCCAGCATTTT. The chain is built from TRBV6-1 and TRBJ1-5; 7 bases are a match to TRBD1. The V gene end was trimmed by 5 bases and the J gene end by 1 base; junction bases not matched to a gene: 11. The CDR3 has 17 amino acids. Per germline, CDR1 MNHNS and CDR2 SASEGT.

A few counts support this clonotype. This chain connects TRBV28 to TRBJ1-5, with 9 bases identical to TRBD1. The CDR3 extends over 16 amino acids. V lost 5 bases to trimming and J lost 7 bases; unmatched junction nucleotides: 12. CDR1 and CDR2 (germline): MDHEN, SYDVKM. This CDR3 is CASSPRKQGARQPQHF. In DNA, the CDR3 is TGTGCCAGCAGTCCCCGAAAACAGGGGGCAAGACAGCCCCAGCATTTT. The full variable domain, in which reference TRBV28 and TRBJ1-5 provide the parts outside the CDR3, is DVKVTQSSRYLVKRTGEKVFLECVQDMDHENMFWYRQDPGLGLRLIYFSYDVKMKEKGDIPEGYSVSREKKERFSLILESASTNQTSMYLCASSPRKQGARQPQHFGDGTRLSIL.

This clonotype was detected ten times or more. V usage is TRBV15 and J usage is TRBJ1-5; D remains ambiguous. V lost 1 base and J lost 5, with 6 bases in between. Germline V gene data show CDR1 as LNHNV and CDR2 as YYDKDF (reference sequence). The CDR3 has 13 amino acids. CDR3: CATSRVPDQPQHF. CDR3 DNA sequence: TGTGCCACCAGCAGAGTGCCGGATCAGCCCCAGCATTTT.

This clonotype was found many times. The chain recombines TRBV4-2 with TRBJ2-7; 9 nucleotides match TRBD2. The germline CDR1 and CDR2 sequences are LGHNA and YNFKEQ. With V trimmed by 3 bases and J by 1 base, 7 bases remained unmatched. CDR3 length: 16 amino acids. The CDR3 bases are TGTGCCAGCAGCCAGGAGCTAGCGGGACAGTCCTACGAGCAGTACTTC. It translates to CASSQELAGQSYEQYF.

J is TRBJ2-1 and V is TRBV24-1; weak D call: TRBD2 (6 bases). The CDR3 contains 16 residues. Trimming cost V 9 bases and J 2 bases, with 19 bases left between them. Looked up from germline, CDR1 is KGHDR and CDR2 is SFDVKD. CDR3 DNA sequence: TGTGCCACCGGCGGAGGGTCGAAACAAACCTACAATGAGCAGTTCTTC. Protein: CATGGGSKQTYNEQFF.